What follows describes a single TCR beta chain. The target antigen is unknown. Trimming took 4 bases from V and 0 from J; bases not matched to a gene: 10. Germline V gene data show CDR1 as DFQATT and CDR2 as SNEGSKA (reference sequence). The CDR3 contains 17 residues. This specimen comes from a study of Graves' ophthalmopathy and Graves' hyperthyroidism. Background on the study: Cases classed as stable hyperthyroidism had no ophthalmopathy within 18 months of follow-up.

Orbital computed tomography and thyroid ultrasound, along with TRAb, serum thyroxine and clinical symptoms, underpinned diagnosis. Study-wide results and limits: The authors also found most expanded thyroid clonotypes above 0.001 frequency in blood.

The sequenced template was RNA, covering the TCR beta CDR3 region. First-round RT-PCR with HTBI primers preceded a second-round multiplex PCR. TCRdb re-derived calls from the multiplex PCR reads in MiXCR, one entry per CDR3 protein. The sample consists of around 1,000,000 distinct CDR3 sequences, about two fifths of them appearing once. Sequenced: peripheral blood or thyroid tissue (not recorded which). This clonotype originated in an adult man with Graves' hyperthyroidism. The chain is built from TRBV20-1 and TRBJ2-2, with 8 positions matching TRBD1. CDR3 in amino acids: CSAIDLRTGTNTGELFF. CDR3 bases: TGCAGTGCTATAGACCTCCGGACAGGGACGAACACCGGGGAGCTGTTTTTT.